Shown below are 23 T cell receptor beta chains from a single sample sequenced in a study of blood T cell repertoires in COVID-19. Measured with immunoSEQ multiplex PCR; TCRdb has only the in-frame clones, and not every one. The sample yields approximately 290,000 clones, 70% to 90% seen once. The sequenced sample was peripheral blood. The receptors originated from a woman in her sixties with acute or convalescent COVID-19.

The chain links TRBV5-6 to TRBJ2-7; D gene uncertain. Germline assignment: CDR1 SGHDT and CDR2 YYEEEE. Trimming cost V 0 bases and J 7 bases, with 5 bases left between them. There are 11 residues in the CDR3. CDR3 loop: CASSLAGEQYF. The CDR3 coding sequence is TGTGCCAGCAGCTTGGCGGGTGAGCAGTACTTC.

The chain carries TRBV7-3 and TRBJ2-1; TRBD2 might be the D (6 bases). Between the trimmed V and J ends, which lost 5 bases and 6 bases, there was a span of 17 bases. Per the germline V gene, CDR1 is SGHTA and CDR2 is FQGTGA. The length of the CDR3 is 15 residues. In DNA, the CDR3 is TGTGCCAGCAGCCGGGCGGGCGGGAAGGTCAATGAGCAGTTCTTC. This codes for CASSRAGGKVNEQFF.

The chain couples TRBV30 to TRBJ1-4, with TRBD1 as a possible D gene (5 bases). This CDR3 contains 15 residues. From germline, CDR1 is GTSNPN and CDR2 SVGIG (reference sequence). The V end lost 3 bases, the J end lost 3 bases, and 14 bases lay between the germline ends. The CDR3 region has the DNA TGTGCCTGGAGCCAGGGCGATCCGGCTAATGAAAAACTGTTTTTT. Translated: CAWSQGDPANEKLFF.

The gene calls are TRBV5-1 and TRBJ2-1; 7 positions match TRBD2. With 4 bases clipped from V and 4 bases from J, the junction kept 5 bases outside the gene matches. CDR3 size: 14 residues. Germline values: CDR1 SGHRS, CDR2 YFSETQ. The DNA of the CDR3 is TGCGCCAGCAGCGGCGGGGGAGATTACAATGAGCAGTTCTTC. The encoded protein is CASSGGGDYNEQFF.

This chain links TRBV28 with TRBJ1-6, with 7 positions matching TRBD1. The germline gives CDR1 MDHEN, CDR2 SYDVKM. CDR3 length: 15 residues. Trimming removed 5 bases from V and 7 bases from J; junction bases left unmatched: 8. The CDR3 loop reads CASSPRRTGNSPLHF. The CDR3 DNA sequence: TGTGCCAGCAGTCCCAGGAGGACAGGCAATTCACCCCTCCACTTT.

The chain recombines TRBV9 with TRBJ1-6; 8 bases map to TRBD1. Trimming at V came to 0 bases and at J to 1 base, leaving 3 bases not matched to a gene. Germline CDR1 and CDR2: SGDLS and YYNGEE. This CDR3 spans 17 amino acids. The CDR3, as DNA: TGTGCCAGCAGCGTAGATCAGGGGGCTTCCTATAATTCACCCCTCCACTTT. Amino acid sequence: CASSVDQGASYNSPLHF.

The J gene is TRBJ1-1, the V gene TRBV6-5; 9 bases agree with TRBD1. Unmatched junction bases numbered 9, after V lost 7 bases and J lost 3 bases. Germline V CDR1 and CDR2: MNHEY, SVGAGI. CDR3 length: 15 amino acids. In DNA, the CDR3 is TGTGCCAGCACCTTGGACAGGGGAACGCACACTGAAGCTTTCTTT. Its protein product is CASTLDRGTHTEAFF.

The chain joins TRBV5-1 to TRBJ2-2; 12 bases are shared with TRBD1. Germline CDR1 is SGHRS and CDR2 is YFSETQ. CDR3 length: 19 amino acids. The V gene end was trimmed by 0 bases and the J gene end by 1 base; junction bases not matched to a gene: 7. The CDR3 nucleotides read TGCGCCAGCAGCTTGGGCCGGGACAGGGGGCTCTGGAACACCGGGGAGCTGTTTTTT. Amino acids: CASSLGRDRGLWNTGELFF.

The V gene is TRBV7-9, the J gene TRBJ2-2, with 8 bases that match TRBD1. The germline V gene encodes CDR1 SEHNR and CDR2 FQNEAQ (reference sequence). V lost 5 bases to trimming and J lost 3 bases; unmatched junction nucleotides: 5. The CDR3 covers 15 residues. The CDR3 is CASSRGTGHTGELFF. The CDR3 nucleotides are TGTGCCAGCAGCCGTGGGACAGGACACACCGGGGAGCTGTTTTTT.

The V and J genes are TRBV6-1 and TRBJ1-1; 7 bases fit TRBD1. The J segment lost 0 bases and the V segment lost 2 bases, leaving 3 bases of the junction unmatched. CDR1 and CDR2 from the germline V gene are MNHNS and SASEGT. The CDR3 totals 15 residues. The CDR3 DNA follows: TGTGCCAGCAGTGAACTCGGGACAGTGAACACTGAAGCTTTCTTT. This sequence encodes CASSELGTVNTEAFF.

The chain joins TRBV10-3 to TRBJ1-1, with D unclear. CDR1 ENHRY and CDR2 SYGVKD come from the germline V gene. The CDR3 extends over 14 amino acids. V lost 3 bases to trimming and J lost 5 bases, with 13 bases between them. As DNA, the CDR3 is TGTGCCATCAGTGAAGAGGGCGCGCGAACTGAAGCTTTCTTT. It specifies CAISEEGARTEAFF.

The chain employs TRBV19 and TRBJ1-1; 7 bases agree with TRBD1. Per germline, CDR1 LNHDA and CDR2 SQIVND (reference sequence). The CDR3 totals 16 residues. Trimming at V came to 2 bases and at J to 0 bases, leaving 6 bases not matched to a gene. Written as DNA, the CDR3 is TGTGCCAGTAGTATAACGACAGGGTACATGAACACTGAAGCTTTCTTT. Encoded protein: CASSITTGYMNTEAFF.

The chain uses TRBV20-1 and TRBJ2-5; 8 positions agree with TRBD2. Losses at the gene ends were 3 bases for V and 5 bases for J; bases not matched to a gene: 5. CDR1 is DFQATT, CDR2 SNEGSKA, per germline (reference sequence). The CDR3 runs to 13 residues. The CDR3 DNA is TGCAGTGCTAGTCTCCGGGAGGGGGAGACCCAGTACTTC. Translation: CSASLREGETQYF.

CDR3 sequence: CASSSMGLSHNEQFF. Here the CDR3 DNA reads TGTGCCAGCAGCTCAATGGGACTTAGTCACAATGAGCAGTTCTTC. The chain is built from TRBV7-2 and TRBJ2-1; possibly TRBD2 for D (6 bases). Germline V gives CDR1 SGHTA, CDR2 FQGNSA. The V and J ends lost 4 bases and 5 bases respectively, with 15 bases between them. The CDR3 spans 15 residues.

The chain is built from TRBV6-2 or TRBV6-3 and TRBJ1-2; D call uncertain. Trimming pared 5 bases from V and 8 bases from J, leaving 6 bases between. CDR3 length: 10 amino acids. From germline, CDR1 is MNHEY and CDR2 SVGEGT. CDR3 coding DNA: TGTGCCAGCAGTGAGCGGGGCTACACCTTC. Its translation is CASSERGYTF.

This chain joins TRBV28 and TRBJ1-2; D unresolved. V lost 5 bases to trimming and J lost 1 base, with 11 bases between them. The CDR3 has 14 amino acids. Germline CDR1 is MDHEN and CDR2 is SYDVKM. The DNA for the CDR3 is TGTGCCAGCAGTGCCCCGCGGGGTAACTATGGCTACACCTTC. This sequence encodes CASSAPRGNYGYTF.

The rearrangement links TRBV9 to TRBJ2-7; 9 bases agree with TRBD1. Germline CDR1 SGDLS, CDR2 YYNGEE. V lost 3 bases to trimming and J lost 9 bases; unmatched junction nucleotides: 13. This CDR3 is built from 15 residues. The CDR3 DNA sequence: TGTGCCAGCAGCGCGGGACAGGGTGCGGGATTATCGCAGTACTTC. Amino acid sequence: CASSAGQGAGLSQYF.

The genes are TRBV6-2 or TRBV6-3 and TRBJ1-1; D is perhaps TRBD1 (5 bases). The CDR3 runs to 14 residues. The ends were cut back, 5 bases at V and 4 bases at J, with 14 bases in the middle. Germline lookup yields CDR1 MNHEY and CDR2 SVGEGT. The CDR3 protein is CASSLDSRPTEAFF. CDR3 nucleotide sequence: TGTGCCAGCAGTCTAGACAGCCGTCCCACTGAAGCTTTCTTT.

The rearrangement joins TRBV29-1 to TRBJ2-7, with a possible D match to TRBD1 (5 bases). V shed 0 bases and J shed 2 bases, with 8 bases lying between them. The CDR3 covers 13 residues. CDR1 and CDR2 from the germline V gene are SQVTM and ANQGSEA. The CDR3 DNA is TGCAGCGTTGAAGATAGACAGACCTACGAGCAGTACTTC. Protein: CSVEDRQTYEQYF.

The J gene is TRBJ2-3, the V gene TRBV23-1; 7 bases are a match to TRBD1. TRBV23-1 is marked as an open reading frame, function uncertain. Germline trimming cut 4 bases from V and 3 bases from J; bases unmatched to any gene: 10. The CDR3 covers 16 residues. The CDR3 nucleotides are TGCGCCAGCAGTCCTAAGGGGGCGAGGGGAACAGATACGCAGTATTTT. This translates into CASSPKGARGTDTQYF.

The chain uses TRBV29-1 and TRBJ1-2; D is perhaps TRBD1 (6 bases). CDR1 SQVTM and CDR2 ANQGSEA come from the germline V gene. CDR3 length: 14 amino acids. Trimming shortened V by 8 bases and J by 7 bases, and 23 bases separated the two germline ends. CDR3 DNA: TGCAGCCTTTTCGATCGGGACATTGCCGGTGGCTACACCTTC. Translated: CSLFDRDIAGGYTF.

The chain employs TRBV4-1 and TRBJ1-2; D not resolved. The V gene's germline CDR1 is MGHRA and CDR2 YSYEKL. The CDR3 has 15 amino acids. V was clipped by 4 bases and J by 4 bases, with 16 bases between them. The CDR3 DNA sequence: TGCGCCAGCAGCCCAAACGCCGGGGAACTCTATGGCTACACCTTC. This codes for CASSPNAGELYGYTF.

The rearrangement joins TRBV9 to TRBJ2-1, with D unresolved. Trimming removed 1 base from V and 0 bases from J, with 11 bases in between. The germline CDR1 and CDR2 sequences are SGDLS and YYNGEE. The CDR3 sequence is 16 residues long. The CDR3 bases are TGTGCCAGCAGCGTAAGAGAAACGAACTCCTACAATGAGCAGTTCTTC. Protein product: CASSVRETNSYNEQFF.